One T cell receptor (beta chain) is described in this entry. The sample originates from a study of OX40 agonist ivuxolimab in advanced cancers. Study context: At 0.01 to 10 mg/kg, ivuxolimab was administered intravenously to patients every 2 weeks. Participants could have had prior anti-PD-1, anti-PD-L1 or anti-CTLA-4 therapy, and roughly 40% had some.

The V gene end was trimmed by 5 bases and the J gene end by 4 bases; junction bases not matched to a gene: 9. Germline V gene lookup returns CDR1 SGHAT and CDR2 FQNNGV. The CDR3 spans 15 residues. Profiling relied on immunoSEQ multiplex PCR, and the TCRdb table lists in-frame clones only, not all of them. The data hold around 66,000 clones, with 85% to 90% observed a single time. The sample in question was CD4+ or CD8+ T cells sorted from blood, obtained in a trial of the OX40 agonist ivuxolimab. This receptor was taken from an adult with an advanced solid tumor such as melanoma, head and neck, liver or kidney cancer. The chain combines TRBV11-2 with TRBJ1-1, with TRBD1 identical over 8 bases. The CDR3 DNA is TGTGCCAGCAGCGGCGGACAGGGTTGGTCCACTGAAGCTTTCTTT. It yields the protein CASSGGQGWSTEAFF.